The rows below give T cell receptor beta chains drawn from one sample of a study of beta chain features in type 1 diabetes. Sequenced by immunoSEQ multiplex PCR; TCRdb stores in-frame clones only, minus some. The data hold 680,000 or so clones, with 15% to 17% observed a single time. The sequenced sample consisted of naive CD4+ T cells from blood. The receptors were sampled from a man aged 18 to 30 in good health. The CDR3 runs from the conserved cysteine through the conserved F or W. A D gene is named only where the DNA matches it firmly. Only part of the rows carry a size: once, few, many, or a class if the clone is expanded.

CDR3 DNA: TGTGCCAGCTCACTCCTCCTCTACGAGCAGTACTTC
CDR3 protein: CASSLLLYEQYF
clone size: -
V gene: TRBV18
CDR3 length: 12
D gene: -
J gene: TRBJ2-7

CDR3 DNA: TGTGCCATCAGGGAGTTAGGACTCTCTGGAAACACCATATATTTT
CDR3 protein: CAIRELGLSGNTIYF
clone size: few
V gene: TRBV10-3
CDR3 length: 15
D gene: -
J gene: TRBJ1-3

CDR3 DNA: TGCGCCAGCAGCCAAGGCCCCACGAGGTCCAACTATGGCTACACCTTC
CDR3 protein: CASSQGPTRSNYGYTF
clone size: once
V gene: TRBV4-1
CDR3 length: 16
D gene: -
J gene: TRBJ1-2

CDR3 DNA: TGCGCCAGCAGCTTTCAGAGTAAAACAACTAATGAAAAACTGTTTTTT
CDR3 protein: CASSFQSKTTNEKLFF
clone size: -
V gene: TRBV5-1
CDR3 length: 16
D gene: -
J gene: TRBJ1-4

CDR3 DNA: TGTGCCATCAACAATGACAGGAACCTTATGAACACTGAAGCTTTCTTT
CDR3 protein: CAINNDRNLMNTEAFF
clone size: few
V gene: TRBV10-3
CDR3 length: 16
D gene: -
J gene: TRBJ1-1

CDR3 DNA: TGTGCCAGCAGTCAATTGGAGACCCAGTACTTC
CDR3 protein: CASSQLETQYF
clone size: -
V gene: TRBV25-1
CDR3 length: 11
D gene: -
J gene: TRBJ2-5

CDR3 DNA: TGTGCCAGCAGCACCACAGGTTACTATGGCTACACCTTC
CDR3 protein: CASSTTGYYGYTF
clone size: -
V gene: TRBV7-3
CDR3 length: 13
D gene: -
J gene: TRBJ1-2

CDR3 DNA: TGCAGTGCCGCGGGTAATCAGCCCCAGCATTTT
CDR3 protein: CSAAGNQPQHF
clone size: -
V gene: TRBV20-1
CDR3 length: 11
D gene: -
J gene: TRBJ1-5

CDR3 DNA: TGTGCCAGCAGCCCGGACAGGGCGCCCACTGAAGCTTTCTTT
CDR3 protein: CASSPDRAPTEAFF
clone size: -
V gene: TRBV7-2
CDR3 length: 14
D gene: TRBD1
J gene: TRBJ1-1

CDR3 DNA: TGTGCCAGCAGTTACAGTCTGGGGAGCGAGCAGTACTTC
CDR3 protein: CASSYSLGSEQYF
clone size: -
V gene: TRBV6-6
CDR3 length: 13
D gene: -
J gene: TRBJ2-7

CDR3 DNA: TGTGCCAGCAGCCGAGACAGGGCTGGGGCCAACGTCCTGACTTTC
CDR3 protein: CASSRDRAGANVLTF
clone size: -
V gene: TRBV7-2
CDR3 length: 15
D gene: TRBD1
J gene: TRBJ2-6

CDR3 DNA: TGTGCCAGCAGTTTCGCGGGAGGGCCGAATGAGCAGTTCTTC
CDR3 protein: CASSFAGGPNEQFF
clone size: few
V gene: TRBV28
CDR3 length: 14
D gene: TRBD2
J gene: TRBJ2-1

CDR3 DNA: TGTGCCAGCAGCCTCCGGAGCTCCTACAATGAGCAGTTCTTC
CDR3 protein: CASSLRSSYNEQFF
clone size: few
V gene: TRBV6-6
CDR3 length: 14
D gene: -
J gene: TRBJ2-1

CDR3 DNA: TGTGCCAGCAGCGCACAGGGGGGAAGCTACACTGAAGCTTTCTTT
CDR3 protein: CASSAQGGSYTEAFF
clone size: -
V gene: TRBV6-4
CDR3 length: 15
D gene: TRBD1
J gene: TRBJ1-1

CDR3 DNA: TGTGCCAGCTCACCAAGGGCAGCTGAAGCTTTCTTT
CDR3 protein: CASSPRAAEAFF
clone size: -
V gene: TRBV18
CDR3 length: 12
D gene: -
J gene: TRBJ1-1

CDR3 DNA: TGTGCCAGCTCACCTCGGGGCAACACTGAAGCTTTCTTT
CDR3 protein: CASSPRGNTEAFF
clone size: -
V gene: TRBV18
CDR3 length: 13
D gene: -
J gene: TRBJ1-1

CDR3 DNA: TGTGCCACCAGACAGGGTTCCTACAATGAGCAGTTCTTC
CDR3 protein: CATRQGSYNEQFF
clone size: -
V gene: TRBV28
CDR3 length: 13
D gene: TRBD1
J gene: TRBJ2-1

CDR3 DNA: TGTGCCAGCAGCCAAGGGGACCTTAGCAATCAGCCCCAGCATTTT
CDR3 protein: CASSQGDLSNQPQHF
clone size: few
V gene: TRBV4-2
CDR3 length: 15
D gene: -
J gene: TRBJ1-5

CDR3 DNA: TGCGCCAGCAGTCGAACGGGACAGACCTACGAGCAGTACTTC
CDR3 protein: CASSRTGQTYEQYF
clone size: -
V gene: TRBV5-4
CDR3 length: 14
D gene: TRBD1
J gene: TRBJ2-7

CDR3 DNA: TGCGCCAGCAGCTTGGGGATGGGGCGACCATCCTCCTACGAGCAGTACTTC
CDR3 protein: CASSLGMGRPSSYEQYF
clone size: -
V gene: TRBV5-1
CDR3 length: 17
D gene: -
J gene: TRBJ2-7

CDR3 DNA: TGCGCCAGCAGCTCCTCCCGGAGACTAGCGGTCCAAGAGACCCAGTACTTC
CDR3 protein: CASSSSRRLAVQETQYF
clone size: -
V gene: TRBV5-1
CDR3 length: 17
D gene: TRBD2
J gene: TRBJ2-5

CDR3 DNA: TGTGCCTGGAGTGGACAGGGGTGGACTGAAGCTTTCTTT
CDR3 protein: CAWSGQGWTEAFF
clone size: -
V gene: TRBV30
CDR3 length: 13
D gene: TRBD1
J gene: TRBJ1-1

CDR3 DNA: TGTGCCAGCAGCCGTTGGGGGACAGGGGAACACAATGAGCAGTTCTTC
CDR3 protein: CASSRWGTGEHNEQFF
clone size: many
V gene: TRBV14
CDR3 length: 16
D gene: TRBD1
J gene: TRBJ2-1

CDR3 DNA: TGCAGTGCTGGCAGAGGGAATGAGCAGTTCTTC
CDR3 protein: CSAGRGNEQFF
clone size: few
V gene: TRBV20-1
CDR3 length: 11
D gene: -
J gene: TRBJ2-1

CDR3 DNA: TGTGCCAGTAGTTTCGCCGGGACTAGCGGGAGGAGCTCCTACAATGAGCAGTTCTTC
CDR3 protein: CASSFAGTSGRSSYNEQFF
clone size: -
V gene: TRBV19
CDR3 length: 19
D gene: TRBD2
J gene: TRBJ2-1

CDR3 DNA: TGTGCCAGCAGGAGGACAGGGATCCCCTATGGCTACACCTTC
CDR3 protein: CASRRTGIPYGYTF
clone size: -
V gene: TRBV27
CDR3 length: 14
D gene: TRBD1
J gene: TRBJ1-2

CDR3 DNA: TGTGCCAGCAGCCCAGGACAGGGGCGGGCCTACGAGCAGTACTTC
CDR3 protein: CASSPGQGRAYEQYF
clone size: few
V gene: TRBV11-3
CDR3 length: 15
D gene: TRBD1
J gene: TRBJ2-7

CDR3 DNA: TGCGCCAGCAGCCAATACCCAGCGGGAAAACGCAATGAGCAGTTCTTC
CDR3 protein: CASSQYPAGKRNEQFF
clone size: -
V gene: TRBV4-3
CDR3 length: 16
D gene: TRBD2
J gene: TRBJ2-1

CDR3 DNA: TGTGCCAGCAGCTTGCCGGGGAGGGATGAAAAACTGTTTTTT
CDR3 protein: CASSLPGRDEKLFF
clone size: few
V gene: TRBV5-6
CDR3 length: 14
D gene: -
J gene: TRBJ1-4

CDR3 DNA: TGTGCCAGCAGCGTAGCTGGAAACAGGGGGAATTCACCCCTCCACTTT
CDR3 protein: CASSVAGNRGNSPLHF
clone size: -
V gene: TRBV9
CDR3 length: 16
D gene: TRBD1
J gene: TRBJ1-6

CDR3 DNA: TGCGCCAGCAGCTTTGAGGCGGGACCCTACGAGCAGTACTTC
CDR3 protein: CASSFEAGPYEQYF
clone size: -
V gene: TRBV5-1
CDR3 length: 14
D gene: -
J gene: TRBJ2-7

CDR3 DNA: TGTGCCAGCAGGAATAGGACAGATTACGAGCAGTACTTC
CDR3 protein: CASRNRTDYEQYF
clone size: -
V gene: TRBV14
CDR3 length: 13
D gene: -
J gene: TRBJ2-7

CDR3 DNA: TGTGCCTGGAGGCGGCTGAACACTGAAGCTTTCTTT
CDR3 protein: CAWRRLNTEAFF
clone size: few
V gene: TRBV30
CDR3 length: 12
D gene: -
J gene: TRBJ1-1

CDR3 DNA: TGTGCCAGCAGCTTGGGACATCCAGATACGCAGTATTTT
CDR3 protein: CASSLGHPDTQYF
clone size: -
V gene: TRBV7-9
CDR3 length: 13
D gene: -
J gene: TRBJ2-3

CDR3 DNA: TGTGCCAGCACTCTGGACCAAAACATTCAGTACTTC
CDR3 protein: CASTLDQNIQYF
clone size: few
V gene: TRBV7-2
CDR3 length: 12
D gene: -
J gene: TRBJ2-4

CDR3 DNA: TGTGCCAGCAGCTTGGAGAATGAGCAGTTCTTC
CDR3 protein: CASSLENEQFF
clone size: many
V gene: TRBV11-1
CDR3 length: 11
D gene: -
J gene: TRBJ2-1

CDR3 DNA: TGTGCCAGCAGTAATACAGGGAACTATGGCTACACCTTC
CDR3 protein: CASSNTGNYGYTF
clone size: -
V gene: TRBV28
CDR3 length: 13
D gene: -
J gene: TRBJ1-2

CDR3 DNA: TGCAGCGCTTGGGACAGTACCACCGGGGAGCTGTTTTTT
CDR3 protein: CSAWDSTTGELFF
clone size: few
V gene: TRBV29-1
CDR3 length: 13
D gene: TRBD1
J gene: TRBJ2-2

CDR3 DNA: TGCAGCGTTAATCCGGGACTAGGCCCCCTTTTT
CDR3 protein: CSVNPGLGPLF
clone size: few
V gene: TRBV29-1
CDR3 length: 11
D gene: TRBD2
J gene: TRBJ2-3

CDR3 DNA: TGCGCCAGCAGCCAAGAAGGAGAGGGGGAGGCTAGCAATCAGCCCCAGCATTTT
CDR3 protein: CASSQEGEGEASNQPQHF
clone size: -
V gene: TRBV4-1
CDR3 length: 18
D gene: -
J gene: TRBJ1-5

CDR3 DNA: TGTGCCACCAGCAGAGATGCCCCGGGGGCAGGTTATGGCTACACCTTC
CDR3 protein: CATSRDAPGAGYGYTF
clone size: -
V gene: TRBV15
CDR3 length: 16
D gene: -
J gene: TRBJ1-2

CDR3 DNA: TGTGCCAGCAGTGGGGGACGGCCAGATACGCAGTATTTT
CDR3 protein: CASSGGRPDTQYF
clone size: few
V gene: TRBV6-5
CDR3 length: 13
D gene: -
J gene: TRBJ2-3

CDR3 DNA: TGCGCCAGCAGCCAAGACAGGCCGAACGGCTACACCTTC
CDR3 protein: CASSQDRPNGYTF
clone size: few
V gene: TRBV4-3
CDR3 length: 13
D gene: -
J gene: TRBJ1-2

CDR3 DNA: TGTGCCAGCAGTTTCCGGGACAGGGGTTCCTACAATGAGCAGTTCTTC
CDR3 protein: CASSFRDRGSYNEQFF
clone size: few
V gene: TRBV6-5
CDR3 length: 16
D gene: TRBD1
J gene: TRBJ2-1

CDR3 DNA: TGTGCCAGCAGCTTAGTGGAACAGGGCGTCGAGCAGTACTTC
CDR3 protein: CASSLVEQGVEQYF
clone size: few
V gene: TRBV7-8
CDR3 length: 14
D gene: -
J gene: TRBJ2-7

CDR3 DNA: TGTGCCAGCAGCCAAGAAAATGGGTACCCCACCTACGAGCAGTACTTC
CDR3 protein: CASSQENGYPTYEQYF
clone size: few
V gene: TRBV4-2
CDR3 length: 16
D gene: -
J gene: TRBJ2-7

CDR3 DNA: TGTGCCATCAGTGAGGGGGACAGCTACTCCTACGAGCAGTACTTC
CDR3 protein: CAISEGDSYSYEQYF
clone size: -
V gene: TRBV10-3
CDR3 length: 15
D gene: TRBD1
J gene: TRBJ2-7

CDR3 DNA: TGTGCCAGCAGCTCCAGGGGGTCGGTAGATACGCAGTATTTT
CDR3 protein: CASSSRGSVDTQYF
clone size: -
V gene: TRBV14
CDR3 length: 14
D gene: TRBD1
J gene: TRBJ2-3

CDR3 DNA: TGTGCCAGCTCACCTAACTTAGAAGCTTTCTTT
CDR3 protein: CASSPNLEAFF
clone size: -
V gene: TRBV18
CDR3 length: 11
D gene: -
J gene: TRBJ1-1

CDR3 DNA: TGTGCCAGCAGCTCGCGACTAGCGGGGGGCGTTACTAGCACAGATACGCAGTATTTT
CDR3 protein: CASSSRLAGGVTSTDTQYF
clone size: few
V gene: TRBV7-2
CDR3 length: 19
D gene: TRBD2
J gene: TRBJ2-3

CDR3 DNA: TGTGCCAGCAGTTTGCGACTAGCGGGGGGAAGCTCCTACGAGCAGTACTTC
CDR3 protein: CASSLRLAGGSSYEQYF
clone size: -
V gene: TRBV27
CDR3 length: 17
D gene: TRBD2
J gene: TRBJ2-7

CDR3 DNA: TGCGCCAGCAGCTCTAACAGGGTGAACACTGAAGCTTTCTTT
CDR3 protein: CASSSNRVNTEAFF
clone size: -
V gene: TRBV5-1
CDR3 length: 14
D gene: -
J gene: TRBJ1-1

CDR3 DNA: TGTGCCAGCAGCAAACCCAGGGGAATGAACACTGAAGCTTTCTTT
CDR3 protein: CASSKPRGMNTEAFF
clone size: -
V gene: TRBV6-5
CDR3 length: 15
D gene: -
J gene: TRBJ1-1

CDR3 DNA: TGTGCCACCGGGGGTTCAGGGGTCAACAATCAGCCCCAGCATTTT
CDR3 protein: CATGGSGVNNQPQHF
clone size: -
V gene: TRBV15
CDR3 length: 15
D gene: -
J gene: TRBJ1-5

CDR3 DNA: TGTGCCAGCAGCTTAGGAGGTCAATCGCTATCCGGGGAGCTGTTTTTT
CDR3 protein: CASSLGGQSLSGELFF
clone size: -
V gene: TRBV11-1
CDR3 length: 16
D gene: -
J gene: TRBJ2-2